A selection of T cell receptor beta chains follows, all from one sample in a study of blood T cell repertoires in COVID-19. The method was immunoSEQ multiplex PCR; TCRdb's version includes in-frame clones alone and lacks a portion of them. The table records 250,000 or so clones, roughly 86% of them present only once. Material for sequencing was peripheral blood. Every receptor here comes from a man in his fifties with acute or convalescent COVID-19. CDR3s include the opening cysteine and the closing phenylalanine or tryptophan. The D gene is left open where the match is weak. Rows may omit the clone size; those that give it use once, few, many or a size class.

CDR3 protein: CASSLSGSYEQYF
CDR3 DNA: TGTGCCAGCAGTTTGTCAGGTTCCTACGAGCAGTACTTC
D gene: NA
V gene: TRBV27
clone size: NA
J gene: TRBJ2-7

CDR3 protein: CASSLPGTADNSPLHF
CDR3 DNA: TGTGCCAGCAGCTTGCCAGGGACAGCCGATAATTCACCCCTCCACTTT
D gene: TRBD1
V gene: TRBV7-9
clone size: NA
J gene: TRBJ1-6

CDR3 protein: CASRGTAQETQYF
CDR3 DNA: TGTGCCAGCAGAGGGACAGCCCAAGAGACCCAGTACTTC
D gene: TRBD1
V gene: TRBV7-2
clone size: NA
J gene: TRBJ2-5

CDR3 protein: CASSLLPDGYTF
CDR3 DNA: TGTGCCAGCAGCTTACTTCCAGATGGCTACACCTTC
D gene: NA
V gene: TRBV7-2
clone size: few
J gene: TRBJ1-2

CDR3 protein: CASSLLPTSGAVTQYF
CDR3 DNA: TGCGCCAGCAGCTTACTCCCGACTAGCGGGGCGGTGACCCAGTACTTC
D gene: TRBD2
V gene: TRBV5-1
clone size: NA
J gene: TRBJ2-5

CDR3 protein: CASSFGQVKSYEQYF
CDR3 DNA: TGTGCCAGCAGCTTTGGACAAGTTAAGTCCTACGAGCAGTACTTC
D gene: NA
V gene: TRBV5-6
clone size: NA
J gene: TRBJ2-7

CDR3 protein: CASSLGPQGVRSGEQYF
CDR3 DNA: TGTGCCAGCAGCTTAGGGCCACAGGGGGTCAGGAGTGGCGAGCAGTACTTC
D gene: TRBD1
V gene: TRBV11-2
clone size: NA
J gene: TRBJ2-7

CDR3 protein: CASSTTQGIGNQPQHF
CDR3 DNA: TGTGCCAGTAGTACCACACAGGGAATAGGAAATCAGCCCCAGCATTTT
D gene: NA
V gene: TRBV19
clone size: NA
J gene: TRBJ1-5

CDR3 protein: CASSYGQYQPQHF
CDR3 DNA: TGTGCCAGCAGCTATGGACAGTATCAGCCCCAGCATTTT
D gene: NA
V gene: TRBV5-8
clone size: NA
J gene: TRBJ1-5

CDR3 protein: CASSYVGGRESPLHF
CDR3 DNA: TGTGCCAGCAGTTACGTCGGGGGGCGCGAATCGCCCCTCCACTTT
D gene: NA
V gene: TRBV6-2/TRBV6-3
clone size: NA
J gene: TRBJ1-6

CDR3 protein: CASSLIFAGGPRNEQFF
CDR3 DNA: TGTGCCAGCAGTTTAATCTTCGCGGGAGGGCCTAGGAATGAGCAGTTCTTC
D gene: TRBD2
V gene: TRBV28
clone size: NA
J gene: TRBJ2-1

CDR3 protein: CSASWGQRLNTEAFF
CDR3 DNA: TGCAGTGCCAGTTGGGGGCAGAGGTTGAACACTGAAGCTTTCTTT
D gene: NA
V gene: TRBV20-1
clone size: NA
J gene: TRBJ1-1

CDR3 protein: CASTLRQGAHLSNSPLHF
CDR3 DNA: TGTGCCAGCACACTACGACAGGGGGCGCATTTATCTAATTCACCCCTCCACTTT
D gene: NA
V gene: TRBV21-1
clone size: once
J gene: TRBJ1-6

CDR3 protein: CASSLPGTSRYNEQFF
CDR3 DNA: TGTGCCAGCAGTTTACCCGGGACTAGCCGCTACAATGAGCAGTTCTTC
D gene: TRBD2
V gene: TRBV27
clone size: NA
J gene: TRBJ2-1

CDR3 protein: CASSPGTGSNNEQFF
CDR3 DNA: TGTGCCAGCAGCCCCGGGACAGGGAGTAACAATGAGCAGTTCTTC
D gene: TRBD1
V gene: TRBV7-9
clone size: few
J gene: TRBJ2-1

CDR3 protein: CASSLTSSGAYNEQFF
CDR3 DNA: TGCGCCAGCAGCTTGACCTCTAGCGGGGCCTACAATGAGCAGTTCTTC
D gene: TRBD2
V gene: TRBV5-1
clone size: NA
J gene: TRBJ2-1

CDR3 protein: CASSIVSIGELFF
CDR3 DNA: TGTGCCAGTAGTATAGTTAGCATCGGGGAGCTGTTTTTT
D gene: NA
V gene: TRBV19
clone size: once
J gene: TRBJ2-2

CDR3 protein: CASSLGRNQETQYF
CDR3 DNA: TGTGCCAGCAGCTTGGGGCGGAACCAAGAGACCCAGTACTTC
D gene: NA
V gene: TRBV5-4
clone size: NA
J gene: TRBJ2-5

CDR3 protein: CASSYGTENTEAFF
CDR3 DNA: TGTGCCAGCAGTTACGGGACAGAGAACACTGAAGCTTTCTTT
D gene: TRBD1
V gene: TRBV6-5
clone size: few
J gene: TRBJ1-1

CDR3 protein: CASSPKDRGGGGYTF
CDR3 DNA: TGTGCCAGCAGTCCGAAAGACAGGGGCGGTGGTGGCTACACCTTC
D gene: TRBD1
V gene: TRBV13
clone size: once
J gene: TRBJ1-2